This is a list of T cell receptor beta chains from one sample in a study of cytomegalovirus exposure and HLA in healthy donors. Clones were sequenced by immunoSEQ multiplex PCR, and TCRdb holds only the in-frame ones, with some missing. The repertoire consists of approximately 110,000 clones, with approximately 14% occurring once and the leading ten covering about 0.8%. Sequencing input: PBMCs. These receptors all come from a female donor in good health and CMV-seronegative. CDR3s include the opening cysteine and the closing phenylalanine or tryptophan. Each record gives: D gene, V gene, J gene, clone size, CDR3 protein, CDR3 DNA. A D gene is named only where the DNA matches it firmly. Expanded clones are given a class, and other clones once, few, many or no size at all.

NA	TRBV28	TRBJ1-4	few	CASSGGAPNEKLFF	TGTGCCAGCAGCGGGGGGGCGCCTAATGAAAAACTGTTTTTT
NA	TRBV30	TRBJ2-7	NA	CAWSAYGQSYEQYF	TGTGCCTGGAGTGCCTACGGACAGTCCTACGAGCAGTACTTC
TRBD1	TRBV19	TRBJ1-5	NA	CASSGQGAPRSNQPQHF	TGTGCCAGTTCGGGACAGGGGGCCCCTCGTAGCAATCAGCCCCAGCATTTT
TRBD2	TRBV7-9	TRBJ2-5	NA	CASSWGLAGEINQETQYF	TGTGCCAGCAGCTGGGGACTAGCGGGGGAGATAAACCAAGAGACCCAGTACTTC
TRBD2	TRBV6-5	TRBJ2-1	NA	CASSYGSSGSVHEQFF	TGTGCCAGCAGTTACGGGTCTAGCGGGAGTGTCCATGAGCAGTTCTTC
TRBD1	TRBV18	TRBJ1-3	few	CASAAGGSAGNTIYF	TGTGCCAGCGCGGCAGGGGGCTCCGCTGGAAACACCATATATTTT
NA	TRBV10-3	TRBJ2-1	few	CAISQVNNEQFF	TGTGCCATCAGTCAGGTAAACAATGAGCAGTTCTTC
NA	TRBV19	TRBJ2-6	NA	CASSLSSSGANVLTF	TGTGCCAGTAGCCTGAGTAGCTCTGGGGCCAACGTCCTGACTTTC
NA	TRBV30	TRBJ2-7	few	CAWSVLAGAGDEQYF	TGTGCCTGGAGTGTACTGGCGGGGGCAGGCGACGAGCAGTACTTC
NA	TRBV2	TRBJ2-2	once	CASSEETLGELFF	TGTGCCAGCAGTGAGGAGACCCTCGGGGAGCTGTTTTTT
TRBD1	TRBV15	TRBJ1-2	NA	CATSRYPGQGAGGYGYTF	TGTGCCACCAGCAGATATCCGGGACAGGGGGCTGGAGGCTATGGCTACACCTTC
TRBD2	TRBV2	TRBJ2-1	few	CASRKTSGGVNEQFF	TGTGCCAGCAGAAAAACTAGCGGGGGGGTAAATGAGCAGTTCTTC
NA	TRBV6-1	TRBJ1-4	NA	CASREGEANEKLFF	TGTGCCAGCAGGGAAGGGGAGGCTAATGAAAAACTGTTTTTT
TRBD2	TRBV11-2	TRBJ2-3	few	CASSPGPRGTSGTDTQYF	TGTGCCAGCAGCCCGGGACCCCGAGGGACTAGCGGCACAGATACGCAGTATTTT
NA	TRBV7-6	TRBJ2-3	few	CASSPGSVGTDTQYF	TGTGCCAGCAGCCCCGGGTCTGTGGGCACAGATACGCAGTATTTT